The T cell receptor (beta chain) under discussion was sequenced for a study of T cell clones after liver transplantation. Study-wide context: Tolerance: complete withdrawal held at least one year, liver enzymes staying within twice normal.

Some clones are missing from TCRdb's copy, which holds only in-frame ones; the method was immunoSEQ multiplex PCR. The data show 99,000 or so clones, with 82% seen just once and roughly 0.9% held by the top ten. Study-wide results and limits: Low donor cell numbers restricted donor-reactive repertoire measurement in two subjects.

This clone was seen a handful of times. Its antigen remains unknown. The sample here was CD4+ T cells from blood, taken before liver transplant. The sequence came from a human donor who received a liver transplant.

The DNA for the CDR3 is TGTGCCAGCTCACCACCGGGGGGCAGGCCAGCCCATCAAGAGACCCAGTACTTC. It yields the protein CASSPPGGRPAHQETQYF. V and J are TRBV18 and TRBJ2-5, with D possibly called TRBD1 or TRBD2 (6 bases each). Trimming took 0 bases from V and 2 from J, leaving 19 bases between them. The CDR3 length is 18 residues. Germline CDR1 is KGHSH and CDR2 is LQKENI.